Listed below are T cell receptor beta chains from one sample, sequenced in a study of T cell responses to AZD1222 COVID-19 vaccine. TCRdb's copy holds only in-frame clones and misses some; the assay was immunoSEQ multiplex PCR. The sample contains about 130,000 clones, 70% to 90% of which appear only once. The specimen was peripheral blood, collected on day 0 of AZD1222 vaccination. The receptors stem from an adult in good health. Both conserved end residues are part of each CDR3.

cdr3_aa v_call
CASSLLAGGAGELFF TRBV27
CASSHTGQGNEKLFF TRBV3-1/TRBV3-2
CATSDSSYNQPQHF TRBV24-1
CASSPWQEAFF TRBV12-3/TRBV12-4
CASSPGQGEFTEAFF TRBV18
CASTTGTTYNQPQHF TRBV19
CASSTGLNNEQFF TRBV11-1
CASSERAYGYTF TRBV2
CAWSGGEQFF TRBV30
CASSLGALEAGGETQYF TRBV7-9
CASSLANRIGPYEQYF TRBV5-5
CASSLDFQGSGNSPLHF TRBV11-2
CASSQDRQGATGNTIYF TRBV4-2
CASSEIGELGTQYF TRBV6-1
CASRDLLEQYF TRBV6-1
CASMRRPNYGYTF TRBV28
CARSAPVAPLYNEQFF TRBV7-5
CASSLEGGDSPLHF TRBV5-1
CASSQAQGAKDTQYF TRBV4-1
CAAWGHSNQPQHF TRBV19
CSVGTVEVECTF TRBV29-1
CASSLFRPGNEQFF TRBV11-2
CASSSRPNTEAFF TRBV5-1
CASRDTGNQPQHF TRBV12-3/TRBV12-4
CASSYRGNTEAFF TRBV27
CASSRGRGSNQPQHF TRBV6-5
CASSGIWTRRFDEQFF TRBV21-1
CASSLAGEGEQFF TRBV5-1
CASSTQEYTSYNEQFF TRBV5-1
CASSLDGTRNTIYF TRBV5-1
CASSLSLQQGGGTQYF TRBV11-3
CASSVQGMNNSPLHF TRBV9
CASSTQGHEQFF TRBV6-5
CAWSGTNYGYTF TRBV30
CSASSFWGTGWIEQYF TRBV20-1
CATAPGTSLYNEQFF TRBV10-3
CASSIGGLAGGGLIYNEQFF TRBV19
CASSLADYTDTQYF TRBV5-1
CASSLEAETEYEQYF TRBV7-8
CASSQDRGQTQYF TRBV4-3
CASTGLANTGELFF TRBV11-1
CASRELSGPQFF TRBV28
CASSLTSDNEQFF TRBV5-1